This T cell receptor beta chain was recorded in a study of shared clonotypes between healthy human individuals. General observations from the study: Naive subsets typically showed greater estimated richness than memory subsets.

The donor cohort consisted entirely of Caucasian adults residing in Nashville, Tennessee. The germline V and J ends were trimmed by 7 bases and 1 base, with 15 bases remaining between them. This CDR3 has 15 residues. From germline, CDR1 is LNHNV and CDR2 YYDKDF (reference sequence). A note on this clone: Its target is unknown.

It was roughly 200 ng DNA, about 30,000 T cell genomes, that sorted-subset replicate PCRs used. Data came from immunoSEQ multiplex PCR; TCRdb stores just in-frame clones and leaves some out. The data hold hundreds of thousands of clones, with 60% to 80% observed a single time. The chain combines TRBV15 with TRBJ2-3; D is perhaps TRBD1 (6 bases). Sequencing was done on a sample of memory CD4+ T cells sorted from blood. Documented subset: CD45RA-negative fraction. This receptor was taken from a woman in her 30s in good health. CDR3 residues: CATKGRDRRTDTQYF. CDR3 DNA sequence: TGTGCCACCAAAGGAAGAGACAGGCGCACAGATACGCAGTATTTT. The full variable domain, its missing parts supplied by reference TRBV15 and TRBJ2-3, is DAMVIQNPRYQVTQFGKPVTLSCSQTLNHNVMYWYQQKSSQAPKLLFHYYDKDFNNEADTPDNFQSRRPNTSFCFLDIRSPGLGDTAMYLCATKGRDRRTDTQYFGPGTRLTVL.